The 10 T cell receptor beta chains below all came from one sample that was sequenced in a study of T cells in Graves' hyperthyroidism and ophthalmopathy. What was amplified from RNA transcripts were TCR beta CDR3 regions. The HTBI set primed first-round TCR CDR3 RT-PCR. TCRdb reanalysed the multiplex PCR reads using MiXCR and keeps one entry per CDR3 protein. The sample contains 560,000 or so distinct CDR3 sequences, about 43% of which appear only once. Sequencing used peripheral blood or thyroid tissue (not recorded which). Receptor source: a woman aged 18-30 years with Graves' hyperthyroidism.

This clonotype has just a few counts. One end of the junction varies from germline; a read error may be responsible. This rearrangement joins TRBV5-1 to TRBJ2-7, with 10 bases identical to TRBD2. The CDR3 length is 16 residues. Germline CDR1 is SGHRS and CDR2 is YFSETQ. The CDR3 region is CASSLVGTSDSYEQYF. CDR3 nucleotides: TGTGCCAGCAGCTTGGTAGGGACTAGCGACTCCTACGAGCAGTACTTC.

The V call is TRBV2, the J call TRBJ2-7; no firm D call. The CDR3 is 11 residues long. Germline CDR1 and CDR2: SNHLY and FYNNEI. Trimming left V 1 base short and J 6 bases short, with 4 bases between. CDR3 region: CASSEGTEQYF. In DNA, the CDR3 is TGTGCCAGCAGTGAAGGGACCGAGCAGTACTTC.

The V call is TRBV7-2, the J call TRBJ1-1; perhaps TRBD1 as D (5 bases). This CDR3 spans 14 amino acids. Germline V gene lookup returns CDR1 SGHTA and CDR2 FQGNSA. Deletions cut 4 bases from V and 4 bases from J, with 13 bases between. The CDR3: CASSSSGARTEAFF. The CDR3 bases are TGTGCCAGCAGCTCATCCGGGGCTCGCACTGAAGCTTTCTTT.

This clonotype was detected ten times or more. The J gene is TRBJ1-2, the V gene TRBV2; 9 bases are a match to TRBD1. The germline V gene has CDR1 SNHLY and CDR2 FYNNEI. The CDR3 runs to 13 residues. Germline trimming cut 3 bases from V and 6 bases from J; bases unmatched to any gene: 2. The CDR3 DNA follows: TGTGCCAGCAGTGACTACAGGGGGCATGGCTACACCTTC. Translated, it gives CASSDYRGHGYTF.

The chain carries TRBV5-4 and TRBJ2-5, with 8 bases aligning to TRBD1. Germline V gene lookup returns CDR1 SGHNT and CDR2 YYREEE (reference sequence). There are 15 residues in the CDR3. V lost 4 bases and J lost 5; bases outside the gene matches: 10. The CDR3 DNA follows: TGTGCCAGCAGCAACAGGACAGGGAGTAGGGAGACCCAGTACTTC. As protein: CASSNRTGSRETQYF.

The sample holds a few counts of this clonotype. The rearrangement joins TRBV20-1 to TRBJ2-7; the D gene is possibly TRBD1 (6 bases). V dropped 3 bases and J dropped 2 bases, with 8 bases sitting between them. This CDR3 contains 12 residues. CDR1 is DFQATT, CDR2 SNEGSKA, per germline (reference sequence). CDR3 DNA: TGCAGTGCTAGTGCAGGGGCCTACGAGCAGTACTTC. Protein product: CSASAGAYEQYF.

The gene calls are TRBV5-1 and TRBJ1-6; possible D gene TRBD1, 6 bases. The CDR3 totals 18 residues. Per germline, CDR1 SGHRS and CDR2 YFSETQ. Trimming removed 4 bases at V and 3 bases at J, with 20 bases between. CDR3: CASSPTGQQTFYNSPLHF. In nucleotides, the CDR3 is TGCGCCAGCAGCCCGACGGGACAACAAACCTTCTATAATTCACCCCTCCACTTT.

The rearrangement uses TRBV5-1 and TRBJ1-1, with no clear D. This CDR3 comprises 13 residues. The V end was cut by 3 bases, the J end by 1 base, with 7 bases between. Per germline, CDR1 SGHRS and CDR2 YFSETQ. In DNA, the CDR3 is TGCGCCAGCAGCTGGGTCCGGAACACTGAAGCTTTCTTT. Translation gives CASSWVRNTEAFF.

A note on this clonotype: The junction shows a germline mismatch at one end, possibly a read error. The chain is built from TRBV7-6 and TRBJ1-2; 7 positions match TRBD1. This CDR3 region has 14 residues. Looked up from germline, CDR1 is SGHVS and CDR2 is FNYEAQ. This chain's CDR3 is CASRARGGNYSYTF. CDR3 sequence (DNA): TGTGCCAGCAGAGCCAGAGGGGGCAACTATAGCTACACCTTC.

V usage is TRBV7-3 and J usage is TRBJ2-2; D is undetermined. The CDR3 consists of 15 residues. In germline, CDR1 is SGHTA, CDR2 FQGTGA. V was trimmed by 6 bases and J by 2 bases, leaving 13 bases between them. The CDR3 DNA follows: TGTGCCAGCAGTTATAGGACGGAAAACACCGGGGAGCTGTTTTTT. This encodes CASSYRTENTGELFF.